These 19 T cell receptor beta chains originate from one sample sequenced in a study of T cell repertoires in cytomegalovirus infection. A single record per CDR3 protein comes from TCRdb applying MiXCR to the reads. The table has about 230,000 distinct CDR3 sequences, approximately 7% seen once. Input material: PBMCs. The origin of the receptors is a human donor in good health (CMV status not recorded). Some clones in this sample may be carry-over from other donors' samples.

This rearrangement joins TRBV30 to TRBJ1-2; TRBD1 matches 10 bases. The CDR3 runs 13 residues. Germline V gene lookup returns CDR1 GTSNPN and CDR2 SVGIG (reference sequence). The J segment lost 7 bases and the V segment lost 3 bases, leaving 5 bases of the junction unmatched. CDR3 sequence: CAWRGQGRVGYTF. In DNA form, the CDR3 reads TGTGCCTGGAGGGGACAGGGGAGAGTTGGCTACACCTTC. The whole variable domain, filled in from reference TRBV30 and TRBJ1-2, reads SQTIHQWPATLVQPVGSPLSLECTVEGTSNPNLYWYRQAAGRGLQLLFYSVGIGQISSEVPQNLSASRPQDRQFILSSKKLLLSDSGFYLCAWRGQGRVGYTFGSGTRLTVV.

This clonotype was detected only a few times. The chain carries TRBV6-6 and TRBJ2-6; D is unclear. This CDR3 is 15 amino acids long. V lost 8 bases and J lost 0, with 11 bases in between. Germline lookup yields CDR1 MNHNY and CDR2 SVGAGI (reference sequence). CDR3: CASWLTDSGANVLTF. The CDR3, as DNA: TGTGCCAGCTGGCTGACTGACTCTGGGGCCAACGTCCTGACTTTC.

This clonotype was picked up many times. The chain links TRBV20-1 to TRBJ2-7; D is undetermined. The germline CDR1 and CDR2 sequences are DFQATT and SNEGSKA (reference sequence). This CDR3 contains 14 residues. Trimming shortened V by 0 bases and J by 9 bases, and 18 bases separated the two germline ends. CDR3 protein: CSAREARYLTTQYF. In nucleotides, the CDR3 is TGCAGTGCTAGAGAGGCCCGATATCTAACGACGCAGTACTTC.

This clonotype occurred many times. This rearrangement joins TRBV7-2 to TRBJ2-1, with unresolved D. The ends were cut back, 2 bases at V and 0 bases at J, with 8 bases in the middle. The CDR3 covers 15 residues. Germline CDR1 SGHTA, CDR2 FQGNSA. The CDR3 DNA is TGTGCCAGCAGCTTACTGGGCCACTCCTACAATGAGCAGTTCTTC. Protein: CASSLLGHSYNEQFF.

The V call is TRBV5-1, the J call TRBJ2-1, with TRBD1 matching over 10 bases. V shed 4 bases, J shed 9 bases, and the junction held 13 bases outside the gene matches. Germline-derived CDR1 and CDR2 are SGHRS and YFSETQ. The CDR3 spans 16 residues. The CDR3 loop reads CASSEMTGGASGEQFF. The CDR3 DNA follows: TGCGCCAGCAGCGAAATGACAGGGGGCGCCTCAGGTGAGCAGTTCTTC.

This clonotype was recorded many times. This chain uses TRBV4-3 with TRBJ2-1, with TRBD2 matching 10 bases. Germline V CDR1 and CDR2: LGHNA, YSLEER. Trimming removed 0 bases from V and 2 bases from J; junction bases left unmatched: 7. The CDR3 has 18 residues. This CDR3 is CASSQDPPGLAPYNEQFF. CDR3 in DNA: TGCGCCAGCAGCCAAGATCCCCCGGGACTAGCGCCCTACAATGAGCAGTTCTTC.

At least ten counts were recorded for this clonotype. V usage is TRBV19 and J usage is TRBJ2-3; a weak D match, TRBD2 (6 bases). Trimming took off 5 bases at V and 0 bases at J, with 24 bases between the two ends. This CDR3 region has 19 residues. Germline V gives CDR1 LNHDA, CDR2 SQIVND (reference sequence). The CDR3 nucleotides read TGTGCCAGTAGTCGTAAACTAGCAGCCCTACCTCTGAGCACAGATACGCAGTATTTT. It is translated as CASSRKLAALPLSTDTQYF.

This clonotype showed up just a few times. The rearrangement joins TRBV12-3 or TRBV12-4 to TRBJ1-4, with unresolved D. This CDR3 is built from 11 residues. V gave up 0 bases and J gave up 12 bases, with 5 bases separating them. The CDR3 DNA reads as TGTGCCAGCAGTTTAGCAGGTCAACTGTTTTTT. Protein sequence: CASSLAGQLFF.

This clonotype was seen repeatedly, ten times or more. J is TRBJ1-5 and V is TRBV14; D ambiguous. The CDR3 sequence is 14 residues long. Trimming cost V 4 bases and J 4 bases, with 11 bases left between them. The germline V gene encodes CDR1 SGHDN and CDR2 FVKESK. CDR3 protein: CASSLPGRNQPQHF. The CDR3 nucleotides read TGTGCCAGCAGCCTTCCTGGGAGGAATCAGCCCCAGCATTTT.

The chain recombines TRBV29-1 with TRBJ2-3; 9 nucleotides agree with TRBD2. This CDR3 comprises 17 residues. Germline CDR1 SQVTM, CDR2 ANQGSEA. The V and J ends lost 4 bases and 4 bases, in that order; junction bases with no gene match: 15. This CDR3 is CSVGPPNPTSGADTQYF. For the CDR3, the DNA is TGCAGCGTTGGACCCCCCAACCCGACTAGCGGAGCAGATACGCAGTATTTT.

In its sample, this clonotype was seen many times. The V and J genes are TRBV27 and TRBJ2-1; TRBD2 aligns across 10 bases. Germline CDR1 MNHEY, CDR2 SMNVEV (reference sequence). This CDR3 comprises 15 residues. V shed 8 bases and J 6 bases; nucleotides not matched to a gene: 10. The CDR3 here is CASCSGTSDFNEQFF. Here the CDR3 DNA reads TGTGCCAGCTGTTCCGGGACTAGCGATTTCAATGAGCAGTTCTTC.

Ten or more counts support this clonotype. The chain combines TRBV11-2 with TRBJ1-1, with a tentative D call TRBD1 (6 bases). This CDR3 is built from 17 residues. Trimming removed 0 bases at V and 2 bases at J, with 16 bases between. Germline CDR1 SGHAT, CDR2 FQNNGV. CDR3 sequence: CASSLDKGGHHNTEAFF. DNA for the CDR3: TGTGCCAGCAGCTTAGATAAGGGGGGACATCACAACACTGAAGCTTTCTTT.

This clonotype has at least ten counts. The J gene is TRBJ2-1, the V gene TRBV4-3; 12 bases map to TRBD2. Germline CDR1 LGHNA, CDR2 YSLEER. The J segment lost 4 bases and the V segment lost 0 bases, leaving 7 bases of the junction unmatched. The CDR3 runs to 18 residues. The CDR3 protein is CASSQDVPGTSGYNEQFF. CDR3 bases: TGCGCCAGCAGCCAAGATGTCCCGGGGACTAGCGGGTACAATGAGCAGTTCTTC.

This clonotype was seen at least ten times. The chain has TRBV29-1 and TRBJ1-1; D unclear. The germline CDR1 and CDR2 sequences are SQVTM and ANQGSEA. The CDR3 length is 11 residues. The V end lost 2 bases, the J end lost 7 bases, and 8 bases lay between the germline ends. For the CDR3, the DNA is TGCAGCGTTGAAAGGGTTAGTGAAGCTTTCTTT. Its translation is CSVERVSEAFF.

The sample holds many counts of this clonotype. The CDR3 nucleotides read TGCAGCGTTTGCGGCCAGTCTAACACTGAAGCTTTCTTT. It codes for CSVCGQSNTEAFF. The genes are TRBV29-1 and TRBJ1-1; D ambiguous. This CDR3 contains 13 residues. Germline assignment: CDR1 SQVTM and CDR2 ANQGSEA. V lost 5 bases, J lost 2 bases, and 12 bases lay in between.

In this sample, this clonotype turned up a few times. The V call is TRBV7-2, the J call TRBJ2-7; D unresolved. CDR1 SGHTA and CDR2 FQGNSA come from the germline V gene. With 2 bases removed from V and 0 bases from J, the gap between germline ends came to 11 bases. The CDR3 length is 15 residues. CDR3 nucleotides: TGTGCCAGCAGCTTAATGCGGTGGAGCTCCTACGAGCAGTACTTC. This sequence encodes CASSLMRWSSYEQYF.

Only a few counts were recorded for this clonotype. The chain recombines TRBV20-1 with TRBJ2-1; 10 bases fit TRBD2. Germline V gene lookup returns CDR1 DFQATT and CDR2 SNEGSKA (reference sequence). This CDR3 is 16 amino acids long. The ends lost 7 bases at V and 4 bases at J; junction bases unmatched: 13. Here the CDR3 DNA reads TGCAGTGTCGCGTCCTTAGCGGGGGGCCGGTACAATGAGCAGTTCTTC. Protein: CSVASLAGGRYNEQFF.

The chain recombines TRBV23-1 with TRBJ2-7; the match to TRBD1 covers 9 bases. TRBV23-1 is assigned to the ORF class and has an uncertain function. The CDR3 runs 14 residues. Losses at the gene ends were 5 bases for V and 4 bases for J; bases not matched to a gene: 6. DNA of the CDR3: TGCGCCAGCAGTGGGACAGGGCAACGGTACGAGCAGTACTTC. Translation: CASSGTGQRYEQYF.

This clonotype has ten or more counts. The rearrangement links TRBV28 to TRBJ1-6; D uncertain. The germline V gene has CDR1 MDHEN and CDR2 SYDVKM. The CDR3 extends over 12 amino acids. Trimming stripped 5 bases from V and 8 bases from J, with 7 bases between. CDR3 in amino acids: CASSPSYSPLHF. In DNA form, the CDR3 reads TGTGCCAGCAGTCCGTCTTATTCACCCCTCCACTTT.